This TCR beta chain was recovered during a study of T cell responses to AZD1222 COVID-19 vaccine. Background on the study: Researchers grouped second doses given at about 4 or about 12 weeks into one pool.

Regarding the study as a whole: Most donors were white British, females outnumbered males, and clonal diversity was possibly underestimated. Variant regions that are unmutated are reportedly the target of nearly half of spike-specific TCRs.

With respect to this clone: What it binds is unknown.

Trimming pared 6 bases from V and 1 base from J, leaving 12 bases between. This CDR3 spans 14 amino acids. Per the germline V gene, CDR1 is SNHLY and CDR2 is FYNNEI. Libraries were prepared by immunoSEQ multiplex PCR; TCRdb keeps only in-frame clonotypes and omits some of them. The table includes some 160,000 clones, 85% to 95% detected once. The V gene is TRBV2, the J gene TRBJ1-1; D remains ambiguous. This material consisted of peripheral blood, taken on day 0 of AZD1222 vaccination. The TCR sequence derives from an adult in good health. This CDR3 reads CASSPGRANTEAFF. The CDR3 coding sequence is TGTGCCAGCAGCCCCGGAAGGGCGAACACTGAAGCTTTCTTT.